Reported below is one T cell receptor (beta chain). The PCR ran on 60 Vbeta and 13 Jbeta primers. Only in-frame clones appear in the TCRdb table, and some are missing; sequencing was by immunoSEQ multiplex PCR. The table has around 150,000 clones, 77% seen once. This CDR3 region has 14 residues. Germline V CDR1 and CDR2: SGHDN, FVKESK. With 0 bases removed from V and 6 bases from J, the gap between germline ends came to 11 bases. The data derive from a study of cytomegalovirus exposure and HLA in healthy donors. The sample comprised PBMCs. The genes are TRBV14 and TRBJ1-1; D ambiguous. This TCR was sampled from a woman aged 25 to 39 in good health and CMV-seronegative. CDR3 sequence reads: CASSQESRAAEAFF. The CDR3 DNA follows: TGTGCCAGCAGCCAAGAATCGAGGGCCGCTGAAGCTTTCTTT.